This TCR beta chain came from a study of CD8+ T cells in alopecia areata. Following extraction, RNA underwent reverse transcription to cDNA, which served as the sequencing template. Repertoires were generated with immunoSEQ multiplex PCR, while TCRdb's copy carries only in-frame clones and drops some. Of some 110,000 clones in the sample, roughly 55% were seen once. This clone showed up just once. The antigen is not known. This CDR3 region has 13 residues. V was shortened by 5 bases and J by 6 bases, with 15 bases between the two germline ends. Germline-derived CDR1 and CDR2 are SGHRS and YFSETQ. Findings of the study overall: Scalp sequencing also captures normal skin's resident alphabeta T cells.

The treatment is: oral pan-JAK inhibitor, 5-10 mg twice daily. The gene calls are TRBV5-1 and TRBJ2-7; D is possibly TRBD1 (6 bases). The receptor was derived from a human donor with alopecia areata. The sequences come from CD8+ T cells sorted from blood, collected at week 24, from a patient treated with tofacitinib. The CDR3 DNA sequence: TGCGCCAGCAGAGGTTCAGGGGAGATCGAGCAGTACTTC. As protein: CASRGSGEIEQYF.